These 16 T cell receptor beta chains were all obtained from the same sample, sequenced in a study of OX40 agonist ivuxolimab in advanced cancers. Preparation of the library involved the immunoSEQ multiplex PCR assay. TCRdb retrieved this table from immuneACCESS and kept in-frame rearrangements only. Not all clones are present; in checked studies, unresolved V genes account for under half, and no reason is known for the remainder. A total of 80,000 to 95,000 clones appear in this sample, roughly nine tenths of them only once. The top ten hold 1.1% to 1.5% of the sample. The source material was CD4+ or CD8+ T cells sorted from blood, sampled in a trial of the OX40 agonist ivuxolimab. The source is an adult with an advanced solid tumor such as melanoma, head and neck, liver or kidney cancer.

The chain links TRBV6-6 to TRBJ2-5, with 7 nucleotides matching TRBD1. This CDR3 spans 13 amino acids. Trimming at V came to 6 bases and at J to 4 bases, leaving 5 bases not matched to a gene. Germline-derived CDR1 and CDR2 are MNHNY and SVGAGI (reference sequence). CDR3 DNA sequence: TGTGCCAGCAGAGACAGGGCTGGAGAGACCCAGTACTTC. This sequence encodes CASRDRAGETQYF.

The chain links TRBV18 to TRBJ1-1, with TRBD1 matching over 7 bases. Germline-derived CDR1 and CDR2 are KGHSH and LQKENI. The CDR3 runs to 14 residues. Trimming cost V 3 bases and J 1 base; bases outside gene matches: 2. As DNA, the CDR3 is TGTGCCAGCTCACCGGGACAGCAGAACACTGAAGCTTTCTTT. This sequence encodes CASSPGQQNTEAFF.

The rearrangement joins TRBV6-5 to TRBJ2-3, with a possible D match to TRBD2 (5 bases). CDR1 and CDR2 from the germline V gene are MNHEY and SVGAGI. CDR3 length equals 15 residues. Deletions cut 5 bases from V and 2 bases from J, with 14 bases between. The CDR3 loop reads CASSARERHTDTQYF. The CDR3 DNA follows: TGTGCCAGCAGTGCCCGTGAGCGGCACACAGATACGCAGTATTTT.

V and J are TRBV7-3 and TRBJ2-3; perhaps TRBD1 as D (6 bases). Trimming left V 5 bases short and J 5 bases short, with 20 bases between. The CDR3 loop spans 16 amino acids. Germline V CDR1 and CDR2: SGHTA, FQGTGA. The CDR3 is CASSPGMGQGKDTQYF. In DNA, the CDR3 is TGTGCCAGCAGCCCAGGGATGGGGCAGGGGAAAGATACGCAGTATTTT.

This clone was found once. V usage is TRBV7-6 and J usage is TRBJ2-1, with 7 bases matching TRBD2. Germline V CDR1 and CDR2: SGHVS, FNYEAQ. This CDR3 region has 16 residues. The junction had 13 bases not matched to a gene; V was cut back by 7 bases and J by 4 bases. CDR3 sequence (DNA): TGTGCCAGCACCCCCGGGGCTAGCGGACCTTACAATGAGCAGTTCTTC. Amino acids: CASTPGASGPYNEQFF.

This chain connects TRBV5-1 to TRBJ2-6; D remains ambiguous. Looked up from germline, CDR1 is SGHRS and CDR2 is YFSETQ. CDR3 length: 15 amino acids. Deletions cut 4 bases from V and 0 bases from J, with 8 bases between. In nucleotides, the CDR3 is TGCGCCAGCAGCCCTCGGCCCTCTGGGGCCAACGTCCTGACTTTC. Amino acid sequence: CASSPRPSGANVLTF. The entire variable domain, with the rest obtained from reference TRBV5-1 and TRBJ2-6, is as follows: KAGVTQTPRYLIKTRGQQVTLSCSPISGHRSVSWYQQTPGQGLQFLFEYFSETQRNKGNFPGRFSGRQFSNSRSEMNVSTLELGDSALYLCASSPRPSGANVLTFGAGSRLTVL.

The chain combines TRBV6-6 with TRBJ1-5; D gene unclear. Trimming took 7 bases from V and 5 from J, leaving 15 bases between them. The CDR3 has 14 amino acids. The germline V gene has CDR1 MNHNY and CDR2 SVGAGI (reference sequence). Here the CDR3 reads CASKMGRVDQPQHF. The CDR3 DNA reads as TGTGCCAGCAAGATGGGGAGGGTTGATCAGCCCCAGCATTTT.

Concerning this clone itself: An end of the junction differs from the germline gene, which may be a read error. V gene TRBV2 combines with J gene TRBJ1-3; D is possibly TRBD1 (5 bases). The CDR3 spans 15 residues. Germline loops: CDR1 SNHLY, CDR2 FYNNEI. This CDR3 reads CASREELGAGNTIYF. CDR3 sequence (DNA): TGTGCCAGCAGGGAAGAGTTGGGGGCTGGAAACACCATATATTTT.

The DNA for the CDR3 is TGTGCCAGCAGTGAAACATGGACTAGCGGGGAGCAGTTCTTC. Translating gives CASSETWTSGEQFF. The V gene is TRBV6-1, the J gene TRBJ2-1; 11 positions agree with TRBD2. CDR3 length: 14 amino acids. Germline V gene sequence: CDR1 MNHNS, CDR2 SASEGT. Unmatched junction bases numbered 4, after V lost 2 bases and J lost 10 bases.

This clone has more than one count but fewer than ten. The rearrangement links TRBV6-1 to TRBJ2-3, with TRBD2 as a possible D gene (7 bases). CDR1 is MNHNS, CDR2 SASEGT, per germline. The CDR3 is made up of 17 amino acids. The V and J ends lost 4 bases and 2 bases respectively, with 19 bases between them. This CDR3 is CASSAGGAGRITDTQYF. CDR3 sequence (DNA): TGTGCCAGCAGTGCTGGGGGGGCAGGGAGGATCACAGATACGCAGTATTTT.

The rearrangement joins TRBV5-1 to TRBJ2-3, with 11 bases lining up with TRBD2. The V gene's germline CDR1 is SGHRS and CDR2 YFSETQ. V was clipped by 1 base and J by 5 bases; unmatched bases: 9. There are 17 residues in the CDR3. The CDR3 here is CASSLTPSGRLGDTQYF. CDR3 in DNA: TGCGCCAGCAGCTTGACTCCTAGCGGGAGGTTAGGAGATACGCAGTATTTT.

This sequence joins TRBV27 and TRBJ1-1, with D possibly TRBD1 on 5 matching bases. Germline V gives CDR1 MNHEY, CDR2 SMNVEV (reference sequence). Trimming removed 2 bases from V and 11 bases from J, with 9 bases in between. The CDR3 sequence is 11 residues long. CDR3 loop: CASSLGRVAFF. CDR3 DNA sequence: TGTGCCAGCAGTTTAGGCAGGGTTGCTTTCTTT.

The chain is built from TRBV6-5 and TRBJ1-6; perhaps TRBD1 as D (5 bases). The V end lost 7 bases, the J end lost 9 bases, and 16 bases lay between the germline ends. This CDR3 contains 14 residues. The germline V gene has CDR1 MNHEY and CDR2 SVGAGI. The DNA of the CDR3 is TGTGCCAGCACCAAGGGTCAGGGACCTTCACCCCTCCACTTT. Residues: CASTKGQGPSPLHF.

This chain links TRBV6-1 with TRBJ2-2; D gene ambiguous. With 5 bases removed from V and 6 bases from J, the gap between germline ends came to 16 bases. This CDR3 comprises 15 residues. Per the germline V gene, CDR1 is MNHNS and CDR2 is SASEGT. The CDR3 DNA reads as TGTGCCAGCAGTAGTCTGAGGACGTCGGCCGGGGAGCTGTTTTTT. Amino acids: CASSSLRTSAGELFF.

This clone appeared once. V and J are TRBV4-3 and TRBJ2-1; D call uncertain. Trimming stripped 5 bases from V and 6 bases from J, with 11 bases between. The germline V gene encodes CDR1 LGHNA and CDR2 YSLEER. There are 13 residues in the CDR3. The CDR3 coding sequence is TGCGCCAGCAGCTCCGGAAGAAGCAATGAGCAGTTCTTC. It encodes CASSSGRSNEQFF.

This clone occurred once. The CDR3 nucleotides read TGCAGCGTTTCCACGAGGACAGCACAACTTAACTATGGCTACACCTTC. Protein product: CSVSTRTAQLNYGYTF. This chain joins TRBV29-1 and TRBJ1-2, with a weak D call TRBD1 (6 bases). The V gene's germline CDR1 is SQVTM and CDR2 ANQGSEA. Trimming pared 5 bases from V and 1 base from J, leaving 20 bases between. The CDR3 sequence is 16 residues long.